This TCR beta chain derives from a study of T cell responses to AZD1222 COVID-19 vaccine (TCRdb year 2021). General notes on the study: A total of 233 trial participants underwent TCR sequencing, of whom roughly 210 had received two doses of AZD1222 and around 26 had received two doses of the MenACWY control vaccine. Trial participants were enrolled by age into 18-55, 56-69 and 70-plus year subgroups, with about 150, 28 and 57 TCR-sequenced participants respectively.

The CDR3 regions of human TCRbeta chains were analyzed by immunosequencing. As for the original processing: TCRs in the repertoires were matched against a reference library of SARS-CoV-2-specific TCRs that had been generated with the MIRA antigen-specificity platform. Breadth was defined as the fraction of unique TCRs that were SARS-CoV-2-associated, and depth was defined as the fraction of total T cells that were SARS-CoV-2-associated. Using the MIRA data, every spike-specific TCR was mapped to the spike region that the TCR reacted to and assigned to either a CD4 or a CD8 class. Log10-transformed breadth and depth values were compared by one-way ANOVA with Sidak's multiple comparisons tests. Sourced from immuneACCESS, this table was stored by TCRdb with only in-frame sequences that have V and J called. A share of the clones is absent; for the studies checked, an unresolved V gene accounts for under half, and the remainder has no known explanation. V and J calls and clone size are given by that table; D and trimming were obtained from the DNA. This sample is represented by some 140,000 clones; 70% to 90% of them were singletons. 8% to 10% of the sample is in the top ten clones.

For this clone: Its antigen remains undetermined. Qualities for individual bases were not recorded, and no much larger clone is one base off.

What the time point label conveys for this sample: about 28 days (+/-7) after the second vaccine dose. AZD1222 recipients whose second dose came at about 4 weeks and those whose second dose came at about 12 weeks were combined into one group, since spike-specific TCR depth and breadth did not differ between the two schedules. The vaccinee samples were drawn from two UK trials, COV001 and COV002, one of which was a single-blind randomized controlled phase 2/3 trial testing AZD1222 (ChAdOx1 nCoV-19) in healthy adults. For TCRbeta chain sequencing, PBMC samples from trial participants were taken at day 0 and at day 28 after the second dose. The investigation overall reported the following: Because no day 14 peak-response samples were available, repertoires were characterized only after the peak T cell response. Only a handful of AZD1222 recipients were SARS-CoV-2 seropositive at baseline, limiting conclusions about previously exposed vaccinees. After two AZD1222 doses, spike-specific TCR breadth and depth were significantly higher than at day 0 and than in MenACWY recipients. Vaccine-associated CD4 TCRs spanned the whole spike protein, with dominant responses in regions 160-218 and 743-854. Most participants were white British and females outnumbered males, and the authors suggested that clonal diversity may have been underestimated. Reportedly, almost half of the unique spike-specific TCRs recognized epitopes lying outside the regions that are mutated in the B.1.351 and B.1.1.7 variants. The 56-69-year group was small, and its depth increase did not reach significance, likely because of low power.

This clonotype originated in an adult who received the AZD1222 COVID-19 vaccine. The sample consisted of peripheral blood, taken 28 days after the second AZD1222 dose.

The CDR3 here reads CASSQDGTIVAFF. In nucleotide form, the sequence is TGCGCCAGCAGCCAAGATGGGACCATTGTGGCTTTCTTT. Recombination linked TRBV4-1 to TRBJ1-1; TRBD1 is a possible D gene, resting on 5 matching bases. From the cysteine up to the phenylalanine, the CDR3 has a length of 13 residues. The entry retains the CDR3 DNA only, 39 bases that are in frame from base 1. As encoded in the germline V gene, CDR1 is MGHRA while CDR2 is YSYEKL. V loses 0 bases of germline sequence and J loses 11 bases, and the interval between the two ends is 13 bases.